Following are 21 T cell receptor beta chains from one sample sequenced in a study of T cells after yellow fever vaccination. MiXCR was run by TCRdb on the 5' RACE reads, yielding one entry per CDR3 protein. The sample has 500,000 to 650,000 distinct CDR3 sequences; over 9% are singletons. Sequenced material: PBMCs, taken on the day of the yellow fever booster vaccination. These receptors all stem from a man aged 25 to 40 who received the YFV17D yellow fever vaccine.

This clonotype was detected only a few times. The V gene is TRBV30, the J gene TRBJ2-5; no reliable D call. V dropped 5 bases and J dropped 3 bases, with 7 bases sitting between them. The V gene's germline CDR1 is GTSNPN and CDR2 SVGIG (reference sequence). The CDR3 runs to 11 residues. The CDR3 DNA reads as TGTGCCTGGGGCAGCGAAGAGACCCAGTACTTC. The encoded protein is CAWGSEETQYF. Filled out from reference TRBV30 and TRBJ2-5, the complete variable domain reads SQTIHQWPATLVQPVGSPLSLECTVEGTSNPNLYWYRQAAGRGLQLLFYSVGIGQISSEVPQNLSASRPQDRQFILSSKKLLLSDSGFYLCAWGSEETQYFGPGTRLLVL.

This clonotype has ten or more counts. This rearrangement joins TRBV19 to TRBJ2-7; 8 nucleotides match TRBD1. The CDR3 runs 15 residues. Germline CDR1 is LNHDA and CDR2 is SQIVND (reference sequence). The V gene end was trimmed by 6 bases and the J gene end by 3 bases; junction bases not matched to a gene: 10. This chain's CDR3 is CASSDRGWERYEQYF. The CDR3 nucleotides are TGTGCCAGTAGCGACAGGGGATGGGAGCGCTACGAGCAGTACTTC.

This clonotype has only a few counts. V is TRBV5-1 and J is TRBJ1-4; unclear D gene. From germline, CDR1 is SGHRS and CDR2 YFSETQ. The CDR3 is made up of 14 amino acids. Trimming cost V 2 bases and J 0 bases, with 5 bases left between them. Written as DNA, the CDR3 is TGCGCCAGCAGCTTTAAGGCAACTAATGAAAAACTGTTTTTT. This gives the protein CASSFKATNEKLFF.

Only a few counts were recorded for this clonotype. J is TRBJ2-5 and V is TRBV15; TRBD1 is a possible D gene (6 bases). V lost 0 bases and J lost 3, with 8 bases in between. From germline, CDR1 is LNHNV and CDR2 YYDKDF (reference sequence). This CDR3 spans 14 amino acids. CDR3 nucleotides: TGTGCCACCAGCAGAGAAAAGGGGGAAGAGACCCAGTACTTC. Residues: CATSREKGEETQYF. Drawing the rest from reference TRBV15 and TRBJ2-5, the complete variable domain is DAMVIQNPRYQVTQFGKPVTLSCSQTLNHNVMYWYQQKSSQAPKLLFHYYDKDFNNEADTPDNFQSRRPNTSFCFLDIRSPGLGDTAMYLCATSREKGEETQYFGPGTRLLVL.

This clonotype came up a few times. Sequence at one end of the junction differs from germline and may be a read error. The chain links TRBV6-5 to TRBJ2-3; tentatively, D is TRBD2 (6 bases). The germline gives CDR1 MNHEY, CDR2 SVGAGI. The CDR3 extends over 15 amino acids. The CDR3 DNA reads TGTGCCAGCAGTTACCATCCCACTAGCATAGATACGCAGTATTTT. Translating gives CASSYHPTSIDTQYF.

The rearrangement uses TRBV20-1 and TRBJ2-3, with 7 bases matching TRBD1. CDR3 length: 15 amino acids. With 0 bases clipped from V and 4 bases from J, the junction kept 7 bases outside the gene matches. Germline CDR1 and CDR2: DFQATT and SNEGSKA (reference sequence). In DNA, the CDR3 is TGCAGTGCTAGAGATATAGGGGGCTCAGCAGATACGCAGTATTTT. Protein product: CSARDIGGSADTQYF.

CDR3 DNA sequence: TGCAGCGTTGACCAGGGAAGCACAGATACGCAGTATTTT. It translates to CSVDQGSTDTQYF. This chain uses TRBV29-1 with TRBJ2-3; tentative D call: TRBD1 (5 bases). V lost 3 bases, J lost 0 bases, and 7 bases lay in between. The germline gives CDR1 SQVTM, CDR2 ANQGSEA. The CDR3 extends over 13 amino acids.

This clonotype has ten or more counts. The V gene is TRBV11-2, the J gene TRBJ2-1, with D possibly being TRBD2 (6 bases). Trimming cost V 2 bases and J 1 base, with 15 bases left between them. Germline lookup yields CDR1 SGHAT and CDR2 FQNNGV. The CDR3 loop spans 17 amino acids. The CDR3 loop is CASSLNPGEVSYNEQFF. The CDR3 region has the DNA TGTGCCAGCAGCTTAAATCCGGGGGAGGTATCCTACAATGAGCAGTTCTTC. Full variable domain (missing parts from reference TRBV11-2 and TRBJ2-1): EAGVAQSPRYKIIEKRQSVAFWCNPISGHATLYWYQQILGQGPKLLIQFQNNGVVDDSQLPKDRFSAERLKGVDSTLKIQPAKLEDSAVYLCASSLNPGEVSYNEQFFGPGTRLTVL.

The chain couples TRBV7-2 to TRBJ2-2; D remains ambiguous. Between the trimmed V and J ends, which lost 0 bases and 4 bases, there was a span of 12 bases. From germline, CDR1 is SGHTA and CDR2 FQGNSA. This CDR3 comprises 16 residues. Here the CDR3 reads CASSLALRHTTGELFF. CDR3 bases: TGTGCCAGCAGCTTAGCGCTGCGACATACCACCGGGGAGCTGTTTTTT.

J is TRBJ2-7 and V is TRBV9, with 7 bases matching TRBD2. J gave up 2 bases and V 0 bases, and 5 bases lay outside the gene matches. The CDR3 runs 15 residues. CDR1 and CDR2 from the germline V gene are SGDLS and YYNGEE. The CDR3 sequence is CASSVEHGTTYEQYF. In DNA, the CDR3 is TGTGCCAGCAGCGTAGAGCACGGGACTACCTACGAGCAGTACTTC.

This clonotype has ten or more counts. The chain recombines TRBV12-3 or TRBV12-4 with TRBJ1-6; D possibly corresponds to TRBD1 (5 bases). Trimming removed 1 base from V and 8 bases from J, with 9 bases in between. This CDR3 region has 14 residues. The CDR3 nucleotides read TGTGCCAGCAGTTTAGGGGACCGAGATTCACCCCTCCACTTT. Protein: CASSLGDRDSPLHF.

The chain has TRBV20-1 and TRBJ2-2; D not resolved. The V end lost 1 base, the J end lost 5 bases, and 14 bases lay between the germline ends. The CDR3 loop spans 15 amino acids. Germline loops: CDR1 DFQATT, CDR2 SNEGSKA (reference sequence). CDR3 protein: CSARAPLIGTGELFF. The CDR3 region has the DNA TGCAGTGCTAGAGCCCCGTTGATAGGGACCGGGGAGCTGTTTTTT.

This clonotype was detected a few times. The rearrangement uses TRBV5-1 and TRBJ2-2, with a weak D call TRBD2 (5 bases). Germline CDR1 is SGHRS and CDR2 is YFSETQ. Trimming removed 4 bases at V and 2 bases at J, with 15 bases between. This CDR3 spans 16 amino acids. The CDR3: CASSVALAPNTGELFF. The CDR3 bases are TGCGCCAGCAGCGTGGCTCTAGCTCCTAACACCGGGGAGCTGTTTTTT.

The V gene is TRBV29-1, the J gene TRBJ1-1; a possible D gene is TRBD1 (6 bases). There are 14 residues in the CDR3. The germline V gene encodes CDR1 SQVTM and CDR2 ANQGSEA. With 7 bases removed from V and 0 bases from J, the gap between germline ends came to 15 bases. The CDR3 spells CSGGAGELNTEAFF. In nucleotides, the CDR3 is TGCAGCGGGGGGGCGGGGGAGTTGAACACTGAAGCTTTCTTT.

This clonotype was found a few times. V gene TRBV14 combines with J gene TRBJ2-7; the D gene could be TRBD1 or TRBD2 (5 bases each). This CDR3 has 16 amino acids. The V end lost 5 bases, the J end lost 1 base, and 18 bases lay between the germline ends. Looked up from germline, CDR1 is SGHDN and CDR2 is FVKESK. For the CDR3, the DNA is TGTGCCAGCAGCTCACTCACGGGACCCCCTTCCTACGAGCAGTACTTC. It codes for CASSSLTGPPSYEQYF.

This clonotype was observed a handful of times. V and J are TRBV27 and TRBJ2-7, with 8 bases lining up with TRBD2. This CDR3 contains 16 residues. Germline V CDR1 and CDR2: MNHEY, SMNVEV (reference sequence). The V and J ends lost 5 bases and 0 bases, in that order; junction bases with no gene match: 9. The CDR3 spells CASSRSGIKSSYEQYF. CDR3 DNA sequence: TGTGCCAGCAGTCGTAGCGGGATTAAGAGCTCCTACGAGCAGTACTTC.

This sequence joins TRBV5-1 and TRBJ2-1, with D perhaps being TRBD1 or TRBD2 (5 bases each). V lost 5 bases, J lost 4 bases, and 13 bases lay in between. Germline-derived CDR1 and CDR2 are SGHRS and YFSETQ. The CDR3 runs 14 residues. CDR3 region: CASRLGDQYNEQFF. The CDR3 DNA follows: TGCGCCAGCAGGTTAGGGGACCAGTACAATGAGCAGTTCTTC.

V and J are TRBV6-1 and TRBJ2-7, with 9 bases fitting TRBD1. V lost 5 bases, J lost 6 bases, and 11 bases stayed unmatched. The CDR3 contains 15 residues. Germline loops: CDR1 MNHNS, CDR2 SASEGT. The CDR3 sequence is CASSPGSGQGREQYF. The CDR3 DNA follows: TGTGCCAGCAGTCCCGGGTCGGGACAGGGACGCGAGCAGTACTTC.

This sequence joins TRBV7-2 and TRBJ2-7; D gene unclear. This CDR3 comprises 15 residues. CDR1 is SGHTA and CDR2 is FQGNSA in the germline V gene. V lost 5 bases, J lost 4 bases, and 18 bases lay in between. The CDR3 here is CASSPDIASNYEQYF. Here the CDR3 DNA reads TGTGCCAGCAGCCCGGATATTGCTAGTAATTACGAGCAGTACTTC. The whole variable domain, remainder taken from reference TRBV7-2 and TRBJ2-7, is GAGVSQSPSNKVTEKGKDVELRCDPISGHTALYWYRQSLGQGLEFLIYFQGNSAPDKSGLPSDRFSAERTGGSVSTLTIQRTQQEDSAVYLCASSPDIASNYEQYFGPGTRLTVT.

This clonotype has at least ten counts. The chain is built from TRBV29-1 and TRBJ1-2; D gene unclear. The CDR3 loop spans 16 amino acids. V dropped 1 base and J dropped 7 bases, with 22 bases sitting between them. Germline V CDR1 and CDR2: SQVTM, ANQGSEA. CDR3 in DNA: TGCAGCGTTGAAGGCGGTCCCGGGAACAGTCGGTCTGGCTACACCTTC. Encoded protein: CSVEGGPGNSRSGYTF.

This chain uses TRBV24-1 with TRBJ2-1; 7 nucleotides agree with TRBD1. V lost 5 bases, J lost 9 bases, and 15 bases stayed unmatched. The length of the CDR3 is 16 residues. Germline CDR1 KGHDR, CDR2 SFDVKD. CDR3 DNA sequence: TGTGCCACCAGTGGGGGCCCCGGGACAGCGGTGTCTGAGCAGTTCTTC. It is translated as CATSGGPGTAVSEQFF.